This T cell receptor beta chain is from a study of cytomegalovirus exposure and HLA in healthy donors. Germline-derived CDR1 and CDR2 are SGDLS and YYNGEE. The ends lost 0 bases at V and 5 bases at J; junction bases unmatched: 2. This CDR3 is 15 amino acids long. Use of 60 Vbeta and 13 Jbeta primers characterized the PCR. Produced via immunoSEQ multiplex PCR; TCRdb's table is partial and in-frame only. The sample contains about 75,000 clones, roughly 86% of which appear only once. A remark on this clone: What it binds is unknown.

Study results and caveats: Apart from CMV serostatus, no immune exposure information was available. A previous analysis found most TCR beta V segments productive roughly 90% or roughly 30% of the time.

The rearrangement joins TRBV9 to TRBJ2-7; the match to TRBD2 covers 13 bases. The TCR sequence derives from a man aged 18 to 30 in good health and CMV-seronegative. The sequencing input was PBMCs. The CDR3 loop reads CASSVEGTSGNEQYF. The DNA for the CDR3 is TGTGCCAGCAGCGTAGAAGGGACTAGCGGGAACGAGCAGTACTTC.